This section outlines one T cell receptor (beta chain) sequence together with its context. These data originate in a study of patients and donors after allogeneic stem cell transplantation. With 1 base removed from V and 7 bases from J, the gap between germline ends came to 14 bases. This CDR3 has 14 amino acids. Per germline, CDR1 LNHNV and CDR2 YYDKDF (reference sequence). TCRdb re-analysed the RT-PCR reads in MiXCR, keeping a single row per CDR3 protein. The table lists 110,000 or so distinct CDR3 sequences, around 33% of them singletons. The sequence was obtained from a human donor who was either an allogeneic HSCT recipient or a stem cell or donor lymphocyte infusion donor (not recorded which). It is not recorded whose cells these are; they may come from a transplant donor. The sample comprised blood, either unsorted or a sorted T cell fraction (not recorded which). The chain employs TRBV15 and TRBJ2-7; D ambiguous. For the CDR3, the DNA is TGTGCCACCAGCAGAGCTCGGGCCCCTAGTGAGCAGTACTTC. Translating gives CATSRARAPSEQYF.